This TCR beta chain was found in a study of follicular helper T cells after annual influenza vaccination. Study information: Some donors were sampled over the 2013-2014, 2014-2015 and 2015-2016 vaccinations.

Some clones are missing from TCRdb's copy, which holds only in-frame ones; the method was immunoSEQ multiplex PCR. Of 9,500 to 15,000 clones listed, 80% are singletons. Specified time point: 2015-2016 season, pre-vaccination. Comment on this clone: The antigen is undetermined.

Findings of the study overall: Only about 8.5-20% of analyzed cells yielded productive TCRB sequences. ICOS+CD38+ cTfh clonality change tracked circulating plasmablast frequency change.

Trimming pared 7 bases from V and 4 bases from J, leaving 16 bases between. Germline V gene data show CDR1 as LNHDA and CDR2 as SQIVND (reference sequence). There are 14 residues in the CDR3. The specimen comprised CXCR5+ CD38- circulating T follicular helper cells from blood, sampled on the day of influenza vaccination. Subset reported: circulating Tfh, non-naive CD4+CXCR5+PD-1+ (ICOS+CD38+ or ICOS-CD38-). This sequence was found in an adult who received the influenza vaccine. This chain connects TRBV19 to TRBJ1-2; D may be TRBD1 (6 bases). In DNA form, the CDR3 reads TGTGCCAGTAATCCTGGCGGGGGGGCCTATGGCTACACCTTC. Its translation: CASNPGGGAYGYTF.